Presented here are 21 T cell receptor beta chains from one specimen sequenced in a study of radiation and T cells in renal cell carcinoma. Clones were read by immunoSEQ multiplex PCR, and TCRdb kept only the in-frame ones, dropping some. In the table there are approximately 45,000 clones, approximately 80% of which are singletons. Time point defined: baseline pretreatment blood. Treatment defined: 15 Gy SBRT to primary tumor, nephrectomy 4 weeks later. The specimen was blood, collected from a patient whose treatment included radiotherapy and nephrectomy. The receptors here all came from a woman in her 70s with renal cell carcinoma.

The count of this clone is one. CDR3 bases: TGTGCCAGCAGTTACTCGGGACTAGCGCATCAAGAGACCCAGTACTTC. It specifies CASSYSGLAHQETQYF. The V gene is TRBV6-5, the J gene TRBJ2-5; 10 bases fit TRBD2. The CDR3 length is 16 residues. The germline V gene encodes CDR1 MNHEY and CDR2 SVGAGI. V lost 0 bases, J lost 2 bases, and 3 bases stayed unmatched.

The chain uses TRBV18 and TRBJ2-7; the match to TRBD2 covers 10 bases. The CDR3 is 15 residues long. Germline assignment: CDR1 KGHSH and CDR2 LQKENI. Unmatched junction bases numbered 5, after V lost 2 bases and J lost 4 bases. CDR3 bases: TGTGCCAGCTCACCAACCCTAGCGGGAGTTTACGAGCAGTACTTC. Protein: CASSPTLAGVYEQYF.

This chain connects TRBV2 to TRBJ1-3, with 8 positions matching TRBD1. Germline CDR1 and CDR2: SNHLY and FYNNEI. The junction had 2 bases not matched to a gene; V was cut back by 7 bases and J by 0 bases. The CDR3 totals 14 residues. CDR3 DNA sequence: TGTGCCAGCACCGGACAGGGCTCTGGAAACACCATATATTTT. Translation: CASTGQGSGNTIYF. Looking up the rest from reference TRBV2 and TRBJ1-3 gives the full variable domain: EPEVTQTPSHQVTQMGQEVILRCVPISNHLYFYWYRQILGQKVEFLVSFYNNEISEKSEIFDDQFSVERPDGSNFTLKIRSTKLEDSAMYFCASTGQGSGNTIYFGEGSWLTVV.

This chain joins TRBV7-6 and TRBJ2-5; D may correspond to TRBD1 or TRBD2 (6 bases each). V was shortened by 5 bases and J by 5 bases, with 12 bases between the two germline ends. This CDR3 spans 13 amino acids. Germline lookup yields CDR1 SGHVS and CDR2 FNYEAQ. The chain's CDR3 is CASSPVGGETQYF. CDR3 DNA sequence: TGTGCCAGCAGCCCAGTAGGGGGGGAGACCCAGTACTTC.

The chain joins TRBV27 to TRBJ1-2, with D maybe TRBD1 (6 bases). CDR3 length: 12 residues. V lost 6 bases, J lost 8 bases, and 13 bases lay in between. Germline CDR1 MNHEY, CDR2 SMNVEV (reference sequence). The CDR3 loop is CASSSGVGGYTF. CDR3 coding DNA: TGTGCCAGCAGCTCAGGGGTTGGCGGCTACACCTTC.

This clone has only one observation. The genes are TRBV10-3 and TRBJ2-5, with unresolved D. This CDR3 is 15 amino acids long. V was pared by 0 bases and J by 5 bases, with 13 bases between. Germline V gene lookup returns CDR1 ENHRY and CDR2 SYGVKD. The CDR3 loop reads CAISESTGASETQYF. DNA for the CDR3: TGTGCCATCAGTGAGTCGACCGGTGCCTCTGAGACCCAGTACTTC.

This chain uses TRBV4-2 with TRBJ2-2; unclear D gene. With 4 bases removed from V and 0 bases from J, the gap between germline ends came to 12 bases. CDR1 LGHNA and CDR2 YNFKEQ come from the germline V gene. CDR3 size: 16 residues. The CDR3 region has the DNA TGTGCCAGCAGCCCCCCTCTGGCGCCGAACACCGGGGAGCTGTTTTTT. It specifies CASSPPLAPNTGELFF.

The V and J genes are TRBV5-4 and TRBJ2-3; D is ambiguous. The CDR3 is 12 residues long. V was shortened by 2 bases and J by 2 bases, with 3 bases between the two germline ends. CDR1 SGHNT and CDR2 YYREEE come from the germline V gene (reference sequence). CDR3 in amino acids: CASSFHTDTQYF. DNA for the CDR3: TGTGCCAGCAGCTTCCACACAGATACGCAGTATTTT.

This clone was counted once. The rearrangement links TRBV19 to TRBJ1-5; perhaps TRBD1 as D (5 bases). This CDR3 is built from 17 residues. Trimming removed 4 bases from V and 4 bases from J, with 20 bases in between. Per germline, CDR1 LNHDA and CDR2 SQIVND (reference sequence). The CDR3, as DNA: TGTGCCAGTAGTACCGCAGACAGTTTCGTGGGTAATCAGCCCCAGCATTTT. Translating gives CASSTADSFVGNQPQHF.

V and J are TRBV27 and TRBJ2-7; TRBD2 agrees at 8 bases. The CDR3 spans 15 residues. CDR1 MNHEY and CDR2 SMNVEV come from the germline V gene (reference sequence). The junction had 10 bases not matched to a gene; V was cut back by 6 bases and J by 3 bases. CDR3 DNA: TGTGCCAGCAGCCCAGAGAGCGGGGGTTTCTACGAGCAGTACTTC. Protein product: CASSPESGGFYEQYF.

The chain employs TRBV5-5 and TRBJ1-3, with TRBD1 identical over 7 bases. CDR3 length: 16 residues. Germline lookup yields CDR1 SGHKS and CDR2 YYEKEE (reference sequence). Unmatched junction bases numbered 4, after V lost 0 bases and J lost 1 base. In nucleotides, the CDR3 is TGTGCCAGCAGCTTGGACGCAGGGGGATCTGGAAACACCATATATTTT. This encodes CASSLDAGGSGNTIYF.

The genes are TRBV6-5 and TRBJ2-7, with D possibly TRBD1 on 6 matching bases. This CDR3 is 13 amino acids long. Germline loops: CDR1 MNHEY, CDR2 SVGAGI. The V end lost 10 bases, the J end lost 2 bases, and 15 bases lay between the germline ends. The CDR3 nucleotides read TGTGCCACCAGGGGATTAGCGACCTACGAGCAGTACTTC. Translating it yields CATRGLATYEQYF.

V and J are TRBV30 and TRBJ2-3; 9 nucleotides line up with TRBD1. V lost 6 bases to trimming and J lost 4 bases; unmatched junction nucleotides: 8. The germline V gene has CDR1 GTSNPN and CDR2 SVGIG (reference sequence). There are 14 residues in the CDR3. CDR3: CACQDRGNSDTQYF. The CDR3 nucleotides are TGTGCCTGTCAGGACAGGGGCAACTCAGATACGCAGTATTTT.

The V call is TRBV7-3, the J call TRBJ2-1, with 7 positions matching TRBD2. The V segment lost 2 bases and the J segment 0 bases; nucleotides outside the gene matches: 13. This CDR3 is 19 amino acids long. Germline loops: CDR1 SGHTA, CDR2 FQGTGA. This CDR3 reads CASSLEGLAALSSYNEQFF. CDR3 DNA sequence: TGTGCCAGCAGCTTAGAGGGTCTAGCGGCCCTGAGCTCCTACAATGAGCAGTTCTTC. The entire variable domain, with the rest obtained from reference TRBV7-3 and TRBJ2-1, is as follows: GAGVSQTPSNKVTEKGKYVELRCDPISGHTALYWYRQSLGQGPEFLIYFQGTGAADDSGLPNDRFFAVRPEGSVSTLKIQRTERGDSAVYLCASSLEGLAALSSYNEQFFGPGTRLTVL.

In this sample, this clone turned up once. The chain couples TRBV16 to TRBJ2-3, with 7 bases fitting TRBD2. CDR1 and CDR2 (germline): KGHSY, FQNENV. The junction had 6 bases not matched to a gene; V was cut back by 2 bases and J by 4 bases. The CDR3 is 15 residues long. The CDR3 bases are TGTGCCAGCAGCCAAACGGGTACTAGCGCAGATACGCAGTATTTT. This sequence encodes CASSQTGTSADTQYF.

J is TRBJ2-4 and V is TRBV18; D unresolved. Trimming pared 2 bases from V and 7 bases from J, leaving 12 bases between. CDR3 length: 14 amino acids. CDR1 and CDR2 (germline): KGHSH, LQKENI. In DNA form, the CDR3 reads TGTGCCAGCTCACCAGAGACAAGAGTCAACATTCAGTACTTC. Translation gives CASSPETRVNIQYF.

In the case of this clone: The junction departs from the called germline gene at one end, perhaps through a read error. This sequence joins TRBV19 and TRBJ2-7, with D tentatively TRBD1 (6 bases). The CDR3 spans 10 residues. CDR1 and CDR2 from the germline V gene are LNHDA and SQIVND (reference sequence). The CDR3 nucleotides are TGTGCCAGTAGAGTAACAGGGAGTAAGTTC. Encoded protein: CASRVTGSKF.

The V call is TRBV2, the J call TRBJ2-5; D is unclear. The V gene lost 7 bases and the J gene lost 2 bases, with 11 bases spanning the gap. The CDR3 runs to 13 residues. Looked up from germline, CDR1 is SNHLY and CDR2 is FYNNEI. CDR3 DNA: TGTGCCAGCACCCGAGAGATACAAGAGACCCAGTACTTC. As protein: CASTREIQETQYF. Combining the CDR3 with reference TRBV2 and TRBJ2-5 gives the whole variable domain EPEVTQTPSHQVTQMGQEVILRCVPISNHLYFYWYRQILGQKVEFLVSFYNNEISEKSEIFDDQFSVERPDGSNFTLKIRSTKLEDSAMYFCASTREIQETQYFGPGTRLLVL.

This clone was seen a single time. V and J are TRBV14 and TRBJ1-1; D is undetermined. The germline V and J ends were trimmed by 3 bases and 3 bases, with 14 bases remaining between them. Germline CDR1 SGHDN, CDR2 FVKESK. This CDR3 spans 15 amino acids. The CDR3: CASSQEVGWDTEAFF. Here the CDR3 DNA reads TGTGCCAGCAGCCAGGAAGTCGGGTGGGACACTGAAGCTTTCTTT.

The chain has TRBV7-2 and TRBJ2-7; 9 nucleotides match TRBD2. Per germline, CDR1 SGHTA and CDR2 FQGNSA. Unmatched junction bases numbered 7, after V lost 0 bases and J lost 4 bases. The CDR3 extends over 16 amino acids. CDR3: CASSLAPLAGGYEQYF. In nucleotides, the CDR3 is TGTGCCAGCAGCTTAGCTCCACTCGCGGGAGGGTACGAGCAGTACTTC.

The chain couples TRBV30 to TRBJ1-4; no definite D call. V was shortened by 0 bases and J by 8 bases, with 13 bases between the two germline ends. The CDR3 has 14 amino acids. Germline V gene data show CDR1 as GTSNPN and CDR2 as SVGIG (reference sequence). The CDR3 sequence is CAWSVNSVREKLFF. DNA for the CDR3: TGTGCCTGGAGTGTGAACAGCGTTCGGGAAAAACTGTTTTTT.